This record covers a single T cell receptor beta chain. As yet, its antigen is unknown. The sample comes from a study of cytomegalovirus exposure and HLA in healthy donors. With 60 Vbeta and 13 Jbeta primers, the PCR was carried out. The method was immunoSEQ multiplex PCR; TCRdb's version includes in-frame clones alone and lacks a portion of them. This table has 150,000 to 200,000 clones, approximately 70% appearing once. This CDR3 is built from 14 residues. Trimming pared 2 bases from V and 4 bases from J, leaving 15 bases between. Germline values: CDR1 GTSNPN, CDR2 SVGIG (reference sequence). Study results and limitations: Trimming of TCR beta V- and J-genes showed a link, identified in a later analysis, to a missense DCLRE1C variant. In vitro work confirmed that three CMV-associated chains recognize CMV antigens.

The TCR originated in a woman in her twenties or thirties in good health and CMV-seronegative. The chain uses TRBV30 and TRBJ2-7; TRBD1 is a possible D gene (6 bases). The specimen was PBMCs. CDR3 protein: CAWSSGQPSYEQYF. CDR3 DNA: TGTGCCTGGAGTTCCGGACAGCCCTCTTACGAGCAGTACTTC.